The 13 T cell receptor beta chains listed next were all sequenced from one sample in a study of beta chain features in type 1 diabetes. Every bit of the isolated RNA underwent reverse transcription, so sequencing read expressed TCRB transcripts. Using immunoSEQ multiplex PCR, the repertoire was profiled, and TCRdb retains in-frame clones only, with some absent. There are around 300,000 clones in the sample; 8% occur only once, and about 0.93% lies in the top ten. Source material: central memory CD4+ T cells from blood. The receptor source for this set is a woman under 30 in good health.

The rearrangement uses TRBV10-3 and TRBJ2-5, with no clear D. CDR1 is ENHRY, CDR2 SYGVKD, per germline. Trimming removed 11 bases at V and 5 bases at J, with 18 bases between. The CDR3 runs 13 residues. This CDR3 reads CAVSDPLGETQYF. CDR3 nucleotide sequence: TGTGCCGTCTCGGACCCTTTGGGGGAGACCCAGTACTTC.

The chain couples TRBV2 to TRBJ2-5; a weak D match, TRBD2 (5 bases). CDR3 size: 13 residues. Germline V gene lookup returns CDR1 SNHLY and CDR2 FYNNEI. V lost 6 bases, J lost 5 bases, and 13 bases lay in between. The CDR3 DNA sequence: TGTGCCAGCAGCCGAACTAGAGCGGAGACCCAGTACTTC. This codes for CASSRTRAETQYF.

This clone has only a few counts. This chain links TRBV28 with TRBJ1-1; D remains unclear. The CDR3 has 13 amino acids. V lost 3 bases to trimming and J lost 1 base, with 6 bases between them. Germline loops: CDR1 MDHEN, CDR2 SYDVKM. This CDR3 is CASSFNENTEAFF. The DNA for the CDR3 is TGTGCCAGCAGTTTTAACGAGAACACTGAAGCTTTCTTT.

The rearrangement joins TRBV5-1 to TRBJ2-3, with 13 bases fitting TRBD2. The CDR3 is made up of 16 amino acids. CDR1 and CDR2 (germline): SGHRS, YFSETQ. Losses at the gene ends were 2 bases for V and 5 bases for J; bases not matched to a gene: 5. The CDR3 protein is CASSFGLAGVEDTQYF. The DNA of the CDR3 is TGCGCCAGCAGCTTCGGACTAGCGGGAGTGGAAGATACGCAGTATTTT.

This clone came up a few times. CDR3 sequence (DNA): TGTGCCAGCAGACCAACAGGGGGCTCCTACAATGAGCAGTTCTTC. Its protein product is CASRPTGGSYNEQFF. This sequence joins TRBV6-5 and TRBJ2-1, with 8 bases aligning to TRBD1. Germline CDR1 is MNHEY and CDR2 is SVGAGI. This CDR3 comprises 15 residues. J gave up 0 bases and V 6 bases, and 4 bases lay outside the gene matches.

The chain has TRBV2 and TRBJ1-3; D call uncertain. V was shortened by 4 bases and J by 4 bases, with 11 bases between the two germline ends. Germline CDR1 and CDR2: SNHLY and FYNNEI. The length of the CDR3 is 14 residues. This CDR3 reads CASSVSTSGNTIYF. The CDR3 coding sequence is TGTGCCAGCAGTGTATCGACGTCGGGAAACACCATATATTTT.

The rearrangement uses TRBV19 and TRBJ1-2; no reliable D call. CDR1 and CDR2 (germline): LNHDA, SQIVND (reference sequence). The CDR3 covers 13 residues. The V end lost 2 bases, the J end lost 3 bases, and 7 bases lay between the germline ends. DNA for the CDR3: TGTGCCAGTAGTATACGGCAGGACTATGGCTACACCTTC. It yields the protein CASSIRQDYGYTF.

The chain links TRBV2 to TRBJ1-2, with D hard to call. The CDR3 runs 12 residues. Trimming took off 7 bases at V and 4 bases at J, with 10 bases between the two ends. Germline V CDR1 and CDR2: SNHLY, FYNNEI. DNA for the CDR3: TGTGCCAGCACCGGGCGCCCCTATGGCTACACCTTC. Its protein product is CASTGRPYGYTF. Complete variable domain (other parts from reference TRBV2 and TRBJ1-2): EPEVTQTPSHQVTQMGQEVILRCVPISNHLYFYWYRQILGQKVEFLVSFYNNEISEKSEIFDDQFSVERPDGSNFTLKIRSTKLEDSAMYFCASTGRPYGYTFGSGTRLTVV.

The chain recombines TRBV29-1 with TRBJ2-3; a weak D match, TRBD2 (5 bases). V was cut by 7 bases and J by 0 bases, with 14 bases left in between. From germline, CDR1 is SQVTM and CDR2 ANQGSEA. This CDR3 has 14 amino acids. As DNA, the CDR3 is TGCAGCGGTGCCTTAGCGACTAGCACAGATACGCAGTATTTT. Its translation is CSGALATSTDTQYF.

The V and J genes are TRBV18 and TRBJ1-5; a weak D match, TRBD1 (5 bases). This CDR3 has 17 residues. The germline CDR1 and CDR2 sequences are KGHSH and LQKENI. V gave up 1 base and J gave up 0 bases, with 13 bases separating them. Written as DNA, the CDR3 is TGTGCCAGCTCACCACAGGGGACGGCCCTTAGCAATCAGCCCCAGCATTTT. Translation: CASSPQGTALSNQPQHF. Full variable domain (outside the CDR3, taken from reference TRBV18 and TRBJ1-5): NAGVMQNPRHLVRRRGQEARLRCSPMKGHSHVYWYRQLPEEGLKFMVYLQKENIIDESGMPKERFSAEFPKEGPSILRIQQVVRGDSAAYFCASSPQGTALSNQPQHFGDGTRLSIL.

This chain connects TRBV27 to TRBJ1-1, with 7 bases aligning to TRBD1. With V trimmed by 5 bases and J by 5 bases, 8 bases remained unmatched. Germline V gene data show CDR1 as MNHEY and CDR2 as SMNVEV (reference sequence). The CDR3 is 14 residues long. CDR3 amino acids: CASSIGRGVTEAFF. The CDR3 region has the DNA TGTGCCAGCAGTATAGGCAGGGGGGTGACTGAAGCTTTCTTT.

This CDR3 reads CSVHPTGTYEQYF. Here the CDR3 DNA reads TGCAGCGTTCACCCGACAGGGACCTACGAGCAGTACTTC. V and J are TRBV29-1 and TRBJ2-7; the match to TRBD1 covers 7 bases. J gave up 2 bases and V 5 bases, and 6 bases lay outside the gene matches. The CDR3 length is 13 residues. From germline, CDR1 is SQVTM and CDR2 ANQGSEA.

In its sample, this clone was seen many times. V and J are TRBV2 and TRBJ2-5, with a tentative D call TRBD2 (5 bases). V was cut by 7 bases and J by 5 bases, with 11 bases left in between. Germline V gives CDR1 SNHLY, CDR2 FYNNEI. There are 12 residues in the CDR3. The CDR3 region is CASKRPMETQYF. CDR3 coding DNA: TGTGCCAGCAAGCGGCCGATGGAGACCCAGTACTTC.